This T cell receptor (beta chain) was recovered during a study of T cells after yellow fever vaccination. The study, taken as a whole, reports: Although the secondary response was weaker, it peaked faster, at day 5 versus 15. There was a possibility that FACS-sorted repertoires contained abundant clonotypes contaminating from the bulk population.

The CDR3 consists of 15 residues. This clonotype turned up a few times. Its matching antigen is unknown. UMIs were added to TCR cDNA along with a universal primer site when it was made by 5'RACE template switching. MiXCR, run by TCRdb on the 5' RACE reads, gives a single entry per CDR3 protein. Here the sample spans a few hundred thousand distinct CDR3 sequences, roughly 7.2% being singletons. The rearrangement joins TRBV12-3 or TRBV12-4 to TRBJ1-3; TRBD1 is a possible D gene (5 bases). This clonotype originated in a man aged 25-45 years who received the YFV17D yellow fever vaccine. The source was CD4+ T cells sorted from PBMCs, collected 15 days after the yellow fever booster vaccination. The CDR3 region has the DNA TGTGCTTCGTCCCCCCCGCAGGGATTTAGAAACACCATATATTTT. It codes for CASSPPQGFRNTIYF.